Presented here are 15 T cell receptor beta chains from one specimen sequenced in a study of cytomegalovirus exposure and HLA in healthy donors. The primer mix had 60 Vbeta and 13 Jbeta primers. TCRdb's copy holds only in-frame clones and misses some; the assay was immunoSEQ multiplex PCR. The data show about 90,000 clones, around three quarters seen once. The sequencing input was PBMCs. These receptor sequences come from a woman between 40 and 50 years old in good health and CMV-seropositive.

The chain joins TRBV15 to TRBJ2-3; D ambiguous. Per the germline V gene, CDR1 is LNHNV and CDR2 is YYDKDF (reference sequence). V was cut by 0 bases and J by 3 bases, with 4 bases left in between. The CDR3 totals 13 residues. The CDR3 DNA follows: TGTGCCACCAGCAGAGACAGGACAGATACGCAGTATTTT. Translation gives CATSRDRTDTQYF.

J is TRBJ2-7 and V is TRBV27, with D possibly matching TRBD1 (6 bases). CDR3 length: 13 amino acids. V was cut by 6 bases and J by 0 bases, with 9 bases left in between. Germline CDR1 and CDR2: MNHEY and SMNVEV (reference sequence). The DNA of the CDR3 is TGTGCCAGCAGACCGGACAGCTCCTACGAGCAGTACTTC. It is translated as CASRPDSSYEQYF.

The genes are TRBV14 and TRBJ2-3; 9 bases align to TRBD1. Germline assignment: CDR1 SGHDN and CDR2 FVKESK. Trimming removed 4 bases from V and 5 bases from J; junction bases left unmatched: 10. The CDR3 contains 16 residues. The DNA for the CDR3 is TGTGCCAGCAGCCTCAGAAGGGGACAGGGTAGAGATACGCAGTATTTT. Translating gives CASSLRRGQGRDTQYF.

The J gene is TRBJ1-1, the V gene TRBV11-2, with 7 nucleotides matching TRBD1. The trim removed 3 bases at V and 8 bases at J, leaving 3 bases unmatched. The length of the CDR3 is 12 residues. Germline CDR1 and CDR2: SGHAT and FQNNGV. The CDR3 region has the DNA TGTGCCAGCAGCTTGCCGGGACAGGAAGCTTTCTTT. Amino acid sequence: CASSLPGQEAFF.

This chain joins TRBV28 and TRBJ2-5; 8 bases are a match to TRBD1. With V trimmed by 1 base and J by 1 base, 2 bases remained unmatched. CDR1 and CDR2 (germline): MDHEN, SYDVKM. The length of the CDR3 is 15 residues. CDR3: CASSLSGQVQETQYF. The CDR3 nucleotides are TGTGCCAGCAGTTTATCGGGACAGGTCCAAGAGACCCAGTACTTC.

The CDR3 reads CASSLRTSGGVGETQYF. CDR3 DNA sequence: TGTGCCAGCAGCTTAAGAACTAGCGGGGGAGTCGGGGAGACCCAGTACTTC. The chain recombines TRBV7-8 with TRBJ2-5; 11 bases are shared with TRBD2. The V gene's germline CDR1 is SGHVS and CDR2 FQNEAQ. V was clipped by 2 bases and J by 5 bases; unmatched bases: 10. The CDR3 sequence is 17 residues long.

CDR3 sequence (DNA): TGTGCCAGCGGGGTGGACAGGGGGCCTTCTGAAGCTTTCTTT. Its protein product is CASGVDRGPSEAFF. The chain recombines TRBV27 with TRBJ1-1; TRBD1 matches 11 bases. In germline, CDR1 is MNHEY, CDR2 SMNVEV (reference sequence). The CDR3 covers 14 residues. V shed 8 bases and J 6 bases; nucleotides not matched to a gene: 8.

The chain joins TRBV4-3 to TRBJ1-3; 7 positions agree with TRBD1. The CDR3 is made up of 16 amino acids. V shed 4 bases, J shed 2 bases, and the junction held 8 bases outside the gene matches. Germline-derived CDR1 and CDR2 are LGHNA and YSLEER. The CDR3 reads CASSLGVQGAGNTIYF. DNA for the CDR3: TGCGCCAGCAGCCTGGGGGTCCAGGGGGCTGGAAACACCATATATTTT.

The chain couples TRBV6-1 to TRBJ2-2; tentative D call: TRBD1 (6 bases). The V gene lost 4 bases and the J gene lost 1 base, with 10 bases spanning the gap. CDR3 length equals 15 residues. Germline CDR1 and CDR2: MNHNS and SASEGT. CDR3 loop: CASSVDRLNTGELFF. The CDR3 DNA reads TGTGCCAGCAGTGTGGACAGACTGAACACCGGGGAGCTGTTTTTT.

A few counts support this clone. The rearrangement joins TRBV6-4 to TRBJ2-3; 9 nucleotides align to TRBD2. CDR1 MRHNA and CDR2 SNTAGT come from the germline V gene. V dropped 0 bases and J dropped 2; count of bases not matched to a gene: 3. The CDR3 covers 16 residues. The CDR3 is CASSDSAGGPTDTQYF. The CDR3 DNA sequence: TGTGCCAGCAGTGACTCGGCGGGAGGGCCCACAGATACGCAGTATTTT.

The rearrangement uses TRBV11-2 and TRBJ2-5, with 7 bases aligning to TRBD1. With V trimmed by 2 bases and J by 5 bases, 8 bases remained unmatched. Germline V gene sequence: CDR1 SGHAT, CDR2 FQNNGV. The CDR3 is 15 amino acids. CDR3 amino acids: CASSLRDRAWETQYF. The CDR3 DNA reads TGTGCCAGCAGCTTACGTGACAGGGCTTGGGAGACCCAGTACTTC.

The table lists this clone with a count of one. Germline is not matched at one junction end, which may reflect a read error. The chain combines TRBV7-9 with TRBJ1-4; TRBD1 is a possible D gene (6 bases). This CDR3 has 15 amino acids. Germline CDR1 is SEHNR and CDR2 is FQNEAQ (reference sequence). The CDR3 protein is CASSPYGTTDEKLFF. The CDR3 DNA is TGTGCCAGCAGCCCTTACGGGACAACTGATGAAAAACTGTTTTTT.

The chain couples TRBV19 to TRBJ2-2, with TRBD1 identical over 9 bases. The CDR3 is 15 residues long. Looked up from germline, CDR1 is LNHDA and CDR2 is SQIVND (reference sequence). J was trimmed by 5 bases and V by 7 bases; bases with no gene match: 8. CDR3 bases: TGTGCCAGTATGGGTCGGACAGGGGTAACCGGGGAGCTGTTTTTT. Amino acids: CASMGRTGVTGELFF.

This clone was seen a few times. This rearrangement joins TRBV19 to TRBJ2-7; D is uncertain. In germline, CDR1 is LNHDA, CDR2 SQIVND (reference sequence). The CDR3 has 16 residues. The ends were cut back, 6 bases at V and 6 bases at J, with 24 bases in the middle. CDR3: CASSPAIEMHTSEQYF. The CDR3 bases are TGTGCCAGTAGCCCCGCCATAGAAATGCATACCTCCGAGCAGTACTTC.

This clone was observed a few times. The chain uses TRBV5-4 and TRBJ2-1, with TRBD1 identical over 8 bases. Per germline, CDR1 SGHNT and CDR2 YYREEE (reference sequence). The CDR3 loop spans 12 amino acids. Trimming at V came to 4 bases and at J to 9 bases, leaving 3 bases not matched to a gene. In nucleotides, the CDR3 is TGTGCCAGCAGCCGGACAGGGAGTGAGCAGTTCTTC. This encodes CASSRTGSEQFF.